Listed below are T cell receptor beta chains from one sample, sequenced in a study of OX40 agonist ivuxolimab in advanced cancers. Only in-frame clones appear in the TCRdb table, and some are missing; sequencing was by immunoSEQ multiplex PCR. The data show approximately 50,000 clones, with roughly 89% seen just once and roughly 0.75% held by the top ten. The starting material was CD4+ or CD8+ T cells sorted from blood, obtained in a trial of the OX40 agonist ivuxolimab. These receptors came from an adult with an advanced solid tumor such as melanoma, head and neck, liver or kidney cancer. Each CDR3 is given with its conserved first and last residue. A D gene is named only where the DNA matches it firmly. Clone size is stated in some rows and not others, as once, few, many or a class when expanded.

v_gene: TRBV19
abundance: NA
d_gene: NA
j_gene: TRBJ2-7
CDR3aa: CASSRAGPVDEQYF

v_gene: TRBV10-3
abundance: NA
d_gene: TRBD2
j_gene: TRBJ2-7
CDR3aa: CAISRLAGATDEQYF

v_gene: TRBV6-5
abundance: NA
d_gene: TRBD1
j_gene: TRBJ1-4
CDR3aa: CASSRGQGNEKLFF

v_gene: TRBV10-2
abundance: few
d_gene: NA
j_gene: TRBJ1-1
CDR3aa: CASSVTREEAFF

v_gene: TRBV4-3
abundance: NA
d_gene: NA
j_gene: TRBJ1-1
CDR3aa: CASSQDAATEAFF

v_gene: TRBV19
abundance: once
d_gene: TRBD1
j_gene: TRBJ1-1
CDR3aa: CASSPWTGNEGTEAFF

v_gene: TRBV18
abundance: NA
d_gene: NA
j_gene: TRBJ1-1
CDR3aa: CASSTGAMNTEAFF

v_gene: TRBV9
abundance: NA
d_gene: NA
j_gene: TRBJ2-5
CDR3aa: CASSAGGLETQYF

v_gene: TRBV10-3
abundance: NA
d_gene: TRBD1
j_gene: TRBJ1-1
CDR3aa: CAISDAPGGEAFF

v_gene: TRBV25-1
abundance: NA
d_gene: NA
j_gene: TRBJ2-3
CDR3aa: CAAFSKLKSSTDTQYF

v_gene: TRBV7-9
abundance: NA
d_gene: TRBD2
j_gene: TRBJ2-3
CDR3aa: CASSLDFIGLAGRTDTQYF

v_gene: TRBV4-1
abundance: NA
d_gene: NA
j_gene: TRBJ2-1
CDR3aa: CASSQGPFFDWTAYNEQFF

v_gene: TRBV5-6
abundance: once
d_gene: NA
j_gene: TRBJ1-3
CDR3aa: CASSLYSASGNTIYF

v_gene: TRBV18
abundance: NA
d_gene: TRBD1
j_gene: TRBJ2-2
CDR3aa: CASSPTGQGGTGELFF

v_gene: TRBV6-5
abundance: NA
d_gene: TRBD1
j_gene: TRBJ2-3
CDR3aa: CASRRDSRTDTQYF

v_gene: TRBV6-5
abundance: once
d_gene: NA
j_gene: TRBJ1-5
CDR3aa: CASSRAVNQPQHF

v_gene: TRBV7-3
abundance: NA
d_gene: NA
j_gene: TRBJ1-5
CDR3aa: CASSLKGGQPQHF

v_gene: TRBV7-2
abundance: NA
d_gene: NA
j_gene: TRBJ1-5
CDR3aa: CASSLDRGTQHF

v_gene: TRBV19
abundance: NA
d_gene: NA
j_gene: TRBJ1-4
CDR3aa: CATHGVEKLFF

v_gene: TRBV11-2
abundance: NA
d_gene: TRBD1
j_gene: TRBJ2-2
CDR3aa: CASSLTGASNTGELFF

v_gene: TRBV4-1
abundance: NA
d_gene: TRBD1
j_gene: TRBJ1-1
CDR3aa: CASSQDLRDRGAAFF

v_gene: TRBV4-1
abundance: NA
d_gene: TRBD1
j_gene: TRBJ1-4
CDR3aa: CASSPGQGRSTNEKLFF

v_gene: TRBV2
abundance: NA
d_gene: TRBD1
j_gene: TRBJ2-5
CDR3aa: CASNRDSSQETQYF

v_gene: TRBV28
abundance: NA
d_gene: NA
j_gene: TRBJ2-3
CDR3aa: CASSSSTSGGGTQYF

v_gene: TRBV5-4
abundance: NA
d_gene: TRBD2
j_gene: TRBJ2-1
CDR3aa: CASSLKLAGEDEQFF

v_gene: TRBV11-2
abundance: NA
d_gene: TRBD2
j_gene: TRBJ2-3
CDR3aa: CASSYSSGGATDTQYF

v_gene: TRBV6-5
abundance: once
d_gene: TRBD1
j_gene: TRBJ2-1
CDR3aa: CASSKTGGSHNEQFF

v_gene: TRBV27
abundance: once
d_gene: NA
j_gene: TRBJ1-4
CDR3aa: CASSLKPLRQGNEKLFF

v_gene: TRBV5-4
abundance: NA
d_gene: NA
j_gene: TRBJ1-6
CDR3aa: CASSYRFRSSLSTNSPLHF

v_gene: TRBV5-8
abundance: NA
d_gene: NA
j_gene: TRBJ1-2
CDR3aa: CASSLDNGRARPNYGYTF

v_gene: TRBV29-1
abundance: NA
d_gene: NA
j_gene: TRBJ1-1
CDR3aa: CSVNRMNTEAFF

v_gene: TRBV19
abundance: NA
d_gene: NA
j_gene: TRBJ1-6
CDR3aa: CASNPGSGSIHF

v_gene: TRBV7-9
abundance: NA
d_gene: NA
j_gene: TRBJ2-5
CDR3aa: CASSSQETQYF

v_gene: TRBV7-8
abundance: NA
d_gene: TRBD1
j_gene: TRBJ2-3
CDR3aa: CASSSSPGTGRNRYF

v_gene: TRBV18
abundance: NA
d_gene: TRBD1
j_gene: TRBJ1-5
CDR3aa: CASSQRTGGNQPQHF

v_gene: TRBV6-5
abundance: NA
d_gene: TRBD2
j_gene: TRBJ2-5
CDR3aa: CASSYSWGGVETQYF

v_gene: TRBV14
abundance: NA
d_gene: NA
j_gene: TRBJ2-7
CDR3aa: CASSQAGVHEQYF

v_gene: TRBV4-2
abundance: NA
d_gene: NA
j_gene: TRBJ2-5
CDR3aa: CASSHTAEQETQYF

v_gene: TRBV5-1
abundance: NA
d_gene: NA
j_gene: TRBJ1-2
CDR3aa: CASSSGVGGAYGYTF